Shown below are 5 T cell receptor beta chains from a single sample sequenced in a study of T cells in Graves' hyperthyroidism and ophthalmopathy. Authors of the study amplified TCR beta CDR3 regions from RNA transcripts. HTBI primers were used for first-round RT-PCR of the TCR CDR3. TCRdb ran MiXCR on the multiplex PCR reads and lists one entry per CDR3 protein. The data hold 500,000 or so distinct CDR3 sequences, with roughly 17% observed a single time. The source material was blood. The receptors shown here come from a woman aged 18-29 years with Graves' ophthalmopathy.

The CDR3: CASIPTGTGVYGYTF. The DNA of the CDR3 is TGTGCCAGCATCCCGACCGGGACAGGGGTCTATGGCTACACCTTC. This chain joins TRBV5-6 and TRBJ1-2, with 10 positions matching TRBD1. Germline CDR1 reads SGHDT; CDR2 reads YYEEEE. The CDR3 has 15 amino acids. The V gene end was trimmed by 6 bases and the J gene end by 4 bases; junction bases not matched to a gene: 9. The complete variable domain, with remaining parts taken from reference TRBV5-6 and TRBJ1-2, reads DAGVTQSPTHLIKTRGQQVTLRCSPKSGHDTVSWYQQALGQGPQFIFQYYEEEERQRGNFPDRFSGHQFPNYSSELNVNALLLGDSALYLCASIPTGTGVYGYTFGSGTRLTVV.

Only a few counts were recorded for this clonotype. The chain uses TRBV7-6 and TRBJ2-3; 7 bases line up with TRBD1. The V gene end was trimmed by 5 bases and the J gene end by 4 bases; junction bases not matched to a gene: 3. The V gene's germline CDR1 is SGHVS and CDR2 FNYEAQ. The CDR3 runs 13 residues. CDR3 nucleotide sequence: TGTGCCAGCAGCAACGACAGGGCAGATACGCAGTATTTT. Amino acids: CASSNDRADTQYF.

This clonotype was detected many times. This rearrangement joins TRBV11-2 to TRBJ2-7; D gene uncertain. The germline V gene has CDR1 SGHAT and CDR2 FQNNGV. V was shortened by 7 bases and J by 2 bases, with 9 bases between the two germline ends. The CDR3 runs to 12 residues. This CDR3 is CASTNDAYEQYF. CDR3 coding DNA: TGTGCCAGCACCAACGACGCCTACGAGCAGTACTTC. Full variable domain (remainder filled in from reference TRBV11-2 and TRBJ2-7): EAGVAQSPRYKIIEKRQSVAFWCNPISGHATLYWYQQILGQGPKLLIQFQNNGVVDDSQLPKDRFSAERLKGVDSTLKIQPAKLEDSAVYLCASTNDAYEQYFGPGTRLTVT.

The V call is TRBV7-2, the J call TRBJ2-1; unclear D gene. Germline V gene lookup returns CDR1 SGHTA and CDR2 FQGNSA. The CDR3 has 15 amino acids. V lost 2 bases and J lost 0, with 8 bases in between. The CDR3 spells CASSLHSRSYNEQFF. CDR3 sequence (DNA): TGTGCCAGCAGCTTACACAGTCGCTCCTACAATGAGCAGTTCTTC.

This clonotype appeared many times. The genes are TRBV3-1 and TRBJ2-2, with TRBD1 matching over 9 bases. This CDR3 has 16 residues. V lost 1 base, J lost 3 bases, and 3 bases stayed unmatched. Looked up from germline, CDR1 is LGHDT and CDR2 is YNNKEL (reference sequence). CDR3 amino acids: CASSQGGQGYTGELFF. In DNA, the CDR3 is TGTGCCAGCAGCCAAGGGGGACAGGGTTACACCGGGGAGCTGTTTTTT.